These 30 T cell receptor beta chains were all obtained from the same sample, sequenced in a study of blood T cell repertoires in COVID-19. Sequencing was performed with immunoSEQ multiplex PCR; in TCRdb, only in-frame clones are kept and a portion is missing. The sample has around 240,000 clones, approximately 85% seen once. The sample was peripheral blood. The receptor set was obtained from a man aged 35 to 55 with acute or convalescent COVID-19.

In DNA, the CDR3 is TGTGCCAGCAGCATAACAGGGTACCGAGGAAACACCATATATTTT. Its protein product is CASSITGYRGNTIYF. The chain links TRBV28 to TRBJ1-3; D is perhaps TRBD1 (6 bases). V was shortened by 6 bases and J by 4 bases, with 16 bases between the two germline ends. Germline V gene lookup returns CDR1 MDHEN and CDR2 SYDVKM. There are 15 residues in the CDR3.

For this clone: Other DNA sequences from this sample encode an identical CDR3 as well. The genes are TRBV12-1 and TRBJ2-1; the DNA was not used to check the table's D call, TRBD2. TRBV12-1 has pseudogene status. The CDR3 extends over 15 amino acids. Here the CDR3 DNA reads TGCGCCAGCAGCCCAATAGCGGGGCCCTCAAATGAGCAGTTCTTC. Translation gives CASSPIAGPSNEQFF.

The rearrangement uses TRBV4-2 and TRBJ2-2; TRBD1 aligns across 9 bases. Germline V gene lookup returns CDR1 LGHNA and CDR2 YNFKEQ. J gave up 6 bases and V 3 bases, and 8 bases lay outside the gene matches. This CDR3 spans 16 amino acids. CDR3 sequence (DNA): TGTGCCAGCAGCCATCCGGGACAGGGAGAACCCGGGGAGCTGTTTTTT. Protein product: CASSHPGQGEPGELFF.

The chain links TRBV9 to TRBJ2-5; 10 bases are a match to TRBD2. Per germline, CDR1 SGDLS and CDR2 YYNGEE. The CDR3 extends over 17 amino acids. V lost 4 bases to trimming and J lost 4 bases; unmatched junction nucleotides: 13. CDR3 loop: CASSPGASGGALETQYF. CDR3 DNA sequence: TGTGCCAGCAGCCCCGGGGCAAGCGGGGGGGCCCTAGAGACCCAGTACTTC.

The V call is TRBV12-3 or TRBV12-4, the J call TRBJ1-2; no reliable D call. The CDR3 loop spans 11 amino acids. Trimming took off 3 bases at V and 7 bases at J, with 6 bases between the two ends. The CDR3 DNA is TGTGCCAGCAGTTTTTCGGGTGGCTACACCTTC. Its protein product is CASSFSGGYTF.

This chain links TRBV30 with TRBJ1-6; 9 positions match TRBD1. J lost 9 bases, V lost 6 bases, and 6 bases had no gene match. CDR1 is GTSNPN, CDR2 SVGIG, per germline (reference sequence). The CDR3 consists of 13 residues. This CDR3 reads CACPGQGFSPLHF. CDR3 coding DNA: TGTGCCTGCCCCGGACAGGGGTTTTCACCCCTCCACTTT.

CDR3 protein: CASSPRGNSNYGYTF. The CDR3 DNA reads as TGTGCCAGCAGCCCCCGAGGGAATTCTAACTATGGCTACACCTTC. The gene calls are TRBV9 and TRBJ1-2, with D hard to call. V lost 4 bases to trimming and J lost 0 bases, with 13 bases between them. This CDR3 spans 15 amino acids. Germline V gene sequence: CDR1 SGDLS, CDR2 YYNGEE. Filled out from reference TRBV9 and TRBJ1-2, the complete variable domain reads DSGVTQTPKHLITATGQRVTLRCSPRSGDLSVYWYQQSLDQGLQFLIQYYNGEERAKGNILERFSAQQFPDLHSELNLSSLELGDSALYFCASSPRGNSNYGYTFGSGTRLTVV.

This clone was seen a single time. This chain joins TRBV30 and TRBJ1-2; TRBD1 is a possible D gene (5 bases). Trimming pared 3 bases from V and 5 bases from J, leaving 19 bases between. CDR1 is GTSNPN and CDR2 is SVGIG in the germline V gene (reference sequence). The CDR3 consists of 15 residues. In DNA form, the CDR3 reads TGTGCCTGGAGCACCCCGGGGGGACGCTCGTATGGCTACACCTTC. Protein sequence: CAWSTPGGRSYGYTF.

This clone was observed a single time. The chain combines TRBV30 with TRBJ1-2; 7 bases are shared with TRBD1. CDR1 GTSNPN and CDR2 SVGIG come from the germline V gene (reference sequence). The CDR3 runs 14 residues. After removal of 1 base from V and 3 bases from J, the junction contained 5 bases not matched to a gene. The CDR3 sequence: CAWSESGGYYGYTF. As DNA, the CDR3 is TGTGCCTGGAGTGAGTCAGGGGGTTACTATGGCTACACCTTC.

The V gene is TRBV11-3, the J gene TRBJ1-1; TRBD1 might be the D (6 bases). Trimming took 5 bases from V and 1 from J, leaving 14 bases between them. This CDR3 comprises 15 residues. Germline V CDR1 and CDR2: SGHNT, YENEEA. The CDR3 nucleotides are TGTGCCAGCAGCCCCGGCTCAGGGGAGAACACTGAAGCTTTCTTT. Residues: CASSPGSGENTEAFF.

This rearrangement joins TRBV5-6 to TRBJ1-1, with D perhaps matching TRBD1 (6 bases). Germline lookup yields CDR1 SGHDT and CDR2 YYEEEE. V lost 5 bases to trimming and J lost 1 base, with 18 bases between them. The CDR3 totals 16 residues. CDR3 nucleotide sequence: TGTGCCAGCAGTAAGAACAGGGTTAAGCCGAACACTGAAGCTTTCTTT. This encodes CASSKNRVKPNTEAFF.

This clone was recorded only once. The chain has TRBV5-1 and TRBJ2-1; D possibly corresponds to TRBD2 (6 bases). CDR3 size: 16 residues. Germline CDR1 reads SGHRS; CDR2 reads YFSETQ. V lost 8 bases, J lost 3 bases, and 21 bases lay in between. The chain's CDR3 is CASSRRGDGGYNEQFF. The CDR3 region has the DNA TGCGCCAGTTCCCGTAGAGGGGACGGGGGCTACAATGAGCAGTTCTTC. Combining the CDR3 with reference TRBV5-1 and TRBJ2-1 gives the whole variable domain KAGVTQTPRYLIKTRGQQVTLSCSPISGHRSVSWYQQTPGQGLQFLFEYFSETQRNKGNFPGRFSGRQFSNSRSEMNVSTLELGDSALYLCASSRRGDGGYNEQFFGPGTRLTVL.

The table lists this clone with a count of one. This chain connects TRBV27 to TRBJ1-4; D unresolved. V gave up 3 bases and J gave up 0 bases, with 8 bases separating them. The CDR3 totals 15 residues. Germline CDR1 and CDR2: MNHEY and SMNVEV (reference sequence). CDR3 amino acids: CASSFGTATNEKLFF. CDR3 sequence (DNA): TGTGCCAGCAGTTTTGGTACTGCAACTAATGAAAAACTGTTTTTT.

The rearrangement joins TRBV7-2 to TRBJ1-2, with no clear D. This CDR3 is 15 amino acids long. Trimming stripped 3 bases from V and 7 bases from J, with 18 bases between. Germline values: CDR1 SGHTA, CDR2 FQGNSA. The CDR3 sequence is CASSLTISSAVGYTF. The CDR3 DNA reads as TGTGCCAGCAGCTTGACAATCTCCTCAGCGGTTGGCTACACCTTC.

V gene TRBV6-5 combines with J gene TRBJ1-6, with 7 bases lining up with TRBD1. V gave up 0 bases and J gave up 6 bases; unmatched junction bases: 5. The CDR3 has 16 residues. Germline assignment: CDR1 MNHEY and CDR2 SVGAGI. The CDR3 bases are TGTGCCAGCAGTTACTCCCAAGGGACAGTTAATTCACCCCTCCACTTT. Encoded protein: CASSYSQGTVNSPLHF.

This chain joins TRBV4-2 and TRBJ2-1; the match to TRBD2 covers 10 bases. The junction had 5 bases not matched to a gene; V was cut back by 3 bases and J by 6 bases. The CDR3 runs to 15 residues. CDR1 and CDR2 from the germline V gene are LGHNA and YNFKEQ. Here the CDR3 reads CASSHIERGGNEQFF. CDR3 sequence (DNA): TGTGCCAGCAGCCATATCGAGCGGGGGGGCAATGAGCAGTTCTTC.

This chain uses TRBV28 with TRBJ1-2; 8 positions agree with TRBD1. V lost 4 bases and J lost 2; bases outside the gene matches: 3. The CDR3 has 14 residues. CDR1 is MDHEN, CDR2 SYDVKM, per germline. Here the CDR3 DNA reads TGTGCCAGCAGTTCAGGGGGCGAGAACTATGGCTACACCTTC. Translated, it gives CASSSGGENYGYTF.

V usage is TRBV27 and J usage is TRBJ1-5; 8 positions agree with TRBD1. This CDR3 comprises 16 residues. Trimming removed 5 bases from V and 3 bases from J; junction bases left unmatched: 9. Germline CDR1 and CDR2: MNHEY and SMNVEV (reference sequence). The CDR3 coding sequence is TGTGCCAGCAGTCCAGATCGGACAGGGATCAATCAGCCCCAGCATTTT. Amino acids: CASSPDRTGINQPQHF.

This clone was observed a single time. The chain has TRBV5-6 and TRBJ1-1; D call uncertain. Germline-derived CDR1 and CDR2 are SGHDT and YYEEEE. This CDR3 comprises 14 residues. V gave up 0 bases and J gave up 2 bases, with 8 bases separating them. The CDR3 loop reads CASSLVAGNTEAFF. DNA of the CDR3: TGTGCCAGCAGCTTGGTCGCAGGCAACACTGAAGCTTTCTTT.

The rearrangement links TRBV6-5 to TRBJ1-5; perhaps TRBD1 as D (6 bases). The CDR3 covers 14 residues. V lost 6 bases and J lost 2, with 11 bases in between. Germline loops: CDR1 MNHEY, CDR2 SVGAGI. In nucleotides, the CDR3 is TGTGCCAGCAGAAGGGGGGGCGGCAATCAGCCCCAGCATTTT. Translation: CASRRGGGNQPQHF.

The rearrangement uses TRBV5-6 and TRBJ2-5; tentative D call: TRBD1 (6 bases). V lost 6 bases and J 5 bases, leaving 17 bases between the germline ends. Germline CDR1 reads SGHDT; CDR2 reads YYEEEE. The CDR3 contains 14 residues. CDR3 sequence: CASMPQGRGETQYF. The CDR3 nucleotides read TGTGCCAGCATGCCCCAGGGAAGGGGGGAGACCCAGTACTTC.

The chain recombines TRBV20-1 with TRBJ2-5; possible D gene TRBD2, 6 bases. CDR1 and CDR2 from the germline V gene are DFQATT and SNEGSKA (reference sequence). V was pared by 3 bases and J by 5 bases, with 10 bases between. The CDR3 has 12 residues. This chain's CDR3 is CSASSSAETQYF. The CDR3 DNA follows: TGCAGTGCTAGTTCTAGCGCGGAGACCCAGTACTTC.

The CDR3, as DNA: TGTGCCAGCAGCCCAGGACAGAGCTATAATTCACCCCTCCACTTT. This gives the protein CASSPGQSYNSPLHF. The chain links TRBV7-8 to TRBJ1-6; possibly TRBD1 for D (6 bases). The CDR3 runs 15 residues. Germline CDR1 and CDR2: SGHVS and FQNEAQ. V was cut by 5 bases and J by 3 bases, with 11 bases left in between. The entire variable domain, with the rest obtained from reference TRBV7-8 and TRBJ1-6, is as follows: GAGVSQSPRYKVAKRGQDVALRCDPISGHVSLFWYQQALGQGPEFLTYFQNEAQLDKSGLPSDRFFAERPEGSVSTLKIQRTQQEDSAVYLCASSPGQSYNSPLHFGNGTRLTVT.

The CDR3 loop is CASSGLSNQPQHF. Here the CDR3 DNA reads TGTGCCAGCAGCGGACTGAGCAATCAGCCCCAGCATTTT. This chain uses TRBV28 with TRBJ1-5; no clear D. In germline, CDR1 is MDHEN, CDR2 SYDVKM. V lost 6 bases and J lost 1, with 7 bases in between. The CDR3 extends over 13 amino acids.

DNA for the CDR3: TGTGCCAGCAGCCACAGGATCCCCTCCTTCGTC. Amino acid sequence: CASSHRIPSFV. The rearrangement joins TRBV7-9 to TRBJ2-7; perhaps TRBD1 as D (5 bases). The CDR3 extends over 11 amino acids. CDR1 is SEHNR, CDR2 FQNEAQ, per germline (reference sequence).

The chain uses TRBV5-1 and TRBJ2-7; 9 bases align to TRBD2. CDR1 is SGHRS and CDR2 is YFSETQ in the germline V gene. The junction had 8 bases not matched to a gene; V was cut back by 7 bases and J by 0 bases. This CDR3 region has 15 residues. CDR3 DNA sequence: TGCGCCAGCCGAGCGGGGGGTCCTAGCTCCTACGAGCAGTACTTC. Amino acid sequence: CASRAGGPSSYEQYF.

Comment on this clone: The sample carries other DNA sequences with the same CDR3. The chain couples TRBV6-5 to TRBJ1-1; D possibly corresponds to TRBD1 (6 bases). The V end lost 7 bases, the J end lost 5 bases, and 8 bases lay between the germline ends. Germline V CDR1 and CDR2: MNHEY, SVGAGI. The length of the CDR3 is 11 residues. CDR3 region: CASTRGTEAFF. CDR3 sequence (DNA): TGTGCCAGCACCAGGGGTACTGAAGCTTTCTTT.

The rearrangement joins TRBV18 to TRBJ2-5; no reliable D call. The CDR3 length is 13 residues. CDR1 KGHSH and CDR2 LQKENI come from the germline V gene. V dropped 5 bases and J dropped 2 bases, with 9 bases sitting between them. CDR3 in DNA: TGTGCCAGCTCAACCGGAGTACAAGAGACCCAGTACTTC. As protein: CASSTGVQETQYF. Full variable domain (missing parts from reference TRBV18 and TRBJ2-5): NAGVMQNPRHLVRRRGQEARLRCSPMKGHSHVYWYRQLPEEGLKFMVYLQKENIIDESGMPKERFSAEFPKEGPSILRIQQVVRGDSAAYFCASSTGVQETQYFGPGTRLLVL.

CDR3 sequence (DNA): TGTGCCAGCTCATCTTCCGGGACAGGGGGCTTTAGACCCCTCCACTTT. It codes for CASSSSGTGGFRPLHF. The chain recombines TRBV18 with TRBJ1-6, with 12 bases matching TRBD1. The CDR3 totals 16 residues. V was clipped by 5 bases and J by 12 bases; unmatched bases: 11. CDR1 and CDR2 (germline): KGHSH, LQKENI.

This clone came up once. The chain employs TRBV2 and TRBJ2-5, with 7 nucleotides matching TRBD1. Germline V gene data show CDR1 as SNHLY and CDR2 as FYNNEI. The CDR3 loop spans 14 amino acids. The ends lost 9 bases at V and 3 bases at J; junction bases unmatched: 10. In DNA, the CDR3 is TGTGCCAGTCCTACAGGGGAGAGAAAAGAGACCCAGTACTTC. Amino acid sequence: CASPTGERKETQYF.